This T cell receptor (beta chain) was retrieved from a study of cytomegalovirus exposure and HLA in healthy donors. Regarding the study as a whole: It was confirmed in vitro that a few of the CMV-associated chains were specific for CMV antigens.

Germline V gives CDR1 MNHNS, CDR2 SASEGT. Trimming cost V 0 bases and J 2 bases, with 7 bases left between them. The CDR3 spans 14 residues. Assay: immunoSEQ multiplex PCR; the TCRdb copy retains only in-frame clones and omits some. The data show about 190,000 clones, with about 80% seen just once and about 2.8% held by the top ten. This clone has a single count. The antigen remains unidentified. V usage is TRBV6-1 and J usage is TRBJ1-2; D is unresolved. The clonotype comes from a woman under 30 in good health and CMV-seropositive. The material sequenced was PBMCs. The CDR3 loop is CASSEALLNYGYTF. The DNA of the CDR3 is TGTGCCAGCAGTGAAGCGCTTCTAAACTATGGCTACACCTTC.